The clone carrying this TCR beta chain was found many times. As yet, its antigen is unknown. One entry per CDR3 protein results from TCRdb running MiXCR on the 5' RACE reads. In the table there are roughly 700,000 distinct CDR3 sequences, 15% to 20% of which are singletons. These data belong to a study of CD8 T cells in ankylosing spondylitis. Findings of the study overall: Typical of ankylosing spondylitis blood, it appeared, was a TCR beta motif of about eight highly homologous variants.

The sample was blood, either unsorted or a sorted T cell fraction (not recorded which). The TCR was taken from a male donor with ankylosing spondylitis.

The CDR3 region is CASSLAWDEQFF. The CDR3 DNA reads as TGCGCCAGCAGCTTGGCCTGGGATGAGCAGTTCTTC. This chain uses TRBV5-1 with TRBJ2-1; D is undetermined. Germline V gives CDR1 SGHRS, CDR2 YFSETQ. Trimming left V 0 bases short and J 8 bases short, with 6 bases between. This CDR3 contains 12 residues.